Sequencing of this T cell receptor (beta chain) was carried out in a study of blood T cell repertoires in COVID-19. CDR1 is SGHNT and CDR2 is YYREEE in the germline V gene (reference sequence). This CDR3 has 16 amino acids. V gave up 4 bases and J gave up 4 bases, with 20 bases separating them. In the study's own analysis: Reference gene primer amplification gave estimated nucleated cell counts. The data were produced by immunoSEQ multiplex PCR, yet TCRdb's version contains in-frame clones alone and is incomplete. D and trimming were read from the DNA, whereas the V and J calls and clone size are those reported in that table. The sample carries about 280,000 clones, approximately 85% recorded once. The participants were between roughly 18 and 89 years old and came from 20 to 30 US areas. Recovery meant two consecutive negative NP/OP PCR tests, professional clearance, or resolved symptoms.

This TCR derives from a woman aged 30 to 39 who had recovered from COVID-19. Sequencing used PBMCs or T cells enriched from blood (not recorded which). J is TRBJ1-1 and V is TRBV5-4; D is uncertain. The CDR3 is CASSQETVVLGTEAFF. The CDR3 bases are TGTGCCAGCAGCCAAGAAACTGTCGTACTAGGCACTGAAGCTTTCTTT.